The entry below describes one T cell receptor (beta chain). V gave up 3 bases and J gave up 14 bases, with 20 bases separating them. Per the germline V gene, CDR1 is GTSNPN and CDR2 is SVGIG (reference sequence). This CDR3 is built from 14 residues. Using immunoSEQ multiplex PCR, the repertoire was profiled, and TCRdb retains in-frame clones only, with some absent. The sample records roughly 180,000 clones, over 70% being singletons. The data belong to a study of T cell responses to AZD1222 COVID-19 vaccine. Sequencing used peripheral blood, obtained on day 0 of MenACWY control vaccination. The chain carries TRBV30 and TRBJ1-6; D is unresolved. This TCR was recovered from an adult in good health. This CDR3 is CAWSATGNMVSLHF. The CDR3 nucleotides read TGTGCCTGGAGCGCAACTGGGAATATGGTGTCCCTCCACTTT. Complete variable domain (other parts from reference TRBV30 and TRBJ1-6): SQTIHQWPATLVQPVGSPLSLECTVEGTSNPNLYWYRQAAGRGLQLLFYSVGIGQISSEVPQNLSASRPQDRQFILSSKKLLLSDSGFYLCAWSATGNMVSLHFGNGTRLTVT.